A selection of T cell receptor beta chains follows, all from one sample in a study of long-term antiretroviral therapy in people with HIV. Using immunoSEQ multiplex PCR, the repertoire was profiled, and TCRdb retains in-frame clones only, with some absent. The sample lists around 20,000 clones, about four fifths seen once, with 5.6% in the top ten. The sequencing used unsorted PBMCs, collected 0.2 years after starting antiretroviral therapy. The receptor set was obtained from a woman in her thirties with HIV. Each CDR3 is given with its conserved first and last residue. The order of the fields is J gene, D gene, V gene, clone size, CDR3 protein, CDR3 DNA. The D gene is left open where the match is weak. The size of a clone is reported for some rows only, either as once, few or many, or as a class for expanded clones.

>TRBJ2-4|.|TRBV11-2|.
CASSLARLAKNIQYF
TGTGCCAGCAGCTTGGCCAGGTTAGCCAAAAACATTCAGTACTTC
>TRBJ2-2|.|TRBV5-1|.
CASSLERANTGELFF
TGCGCCAGCAGCTTGGAAAGAGCCAACACCGGGGAGCTGTTTTTT
>TRBJ2-1|.|TRBV6-5|once
CASTDNYNEQFF
TGTGCCAGCACTGACAACTACAATGAGCAGTTCTTC
>TRBJ1-6|.|TRBV7-2|.
CASSSRDSYNSPLHF
TGTGCCAGCAGCTCCCGGGACTCCTATAATTCACCCCTCCACTTT
>TRBJ1-1|TRBD1|TRBV19|.
CASRIRAEGQGGAFF
TGTGCCAGTAGGATCCGAGCTGAGGGACAGGGTGGAGCTTTCTTT
>TRBJ2-1|.|TRBV25-1|.
CASNRSPYNEQFF
TGTGCCAGCAACAGGAGCCCGTACAATGAGCAGTTCTTC
>TRBJ1-6|.|TRBV27|.
CASSLFRTTGSPLHF
TGTGCCAGCAGTTTATTTAGGACAACTGGTTCACCCCTCCACTTT
>TRBJ1-5|.|TRBV7-8|.
CASSPHYGQPQHF
TGTGCCAGCAGCCCCCACTACGGGCAGCCCCAGCATTTT
>TRBJ1-2|.|TRBV9|.
CASGSGTYGYTF
TGTGCCAGCGGGTCGGGGACCTATGGCTACACCTTC
>TRBJ1-1|.|TRBV29-1|.
CSVGGEAFF
TGCAGCGTTGGTGGTGAAGCTTTCTTT
>TRBJ2-2|.|TRBV2|.
CASGLGVEADTGELFF
TGTGCCAGCGGTTTGGGGGTAGAAGCGGACACCGGGGAGCTGTTTTTT
>TRBJ2-1|TRBD1|TRBV5-6|.
CASSLGTGYNEQFF
TGTGCCAGCAGCTTGGGGACAGGGTACAATGAGCAGTTCTTC
>TRBJ1-1|.|TRBV9|.
CASSDLGLNTEAFF
TGTGCCAGCAGCGACCTAGGACTAAACACTGAAGCTTTCTTT
>TRBJ1-1|.|TRBV6-6|.
CASSYIGYTEAFF
TGTGCCAGCAGTTACATCGGGTACACTGAAGCTTTCTTT
>TRBJ1-2|.|TRBV6-1|.
CASSEKGARSPYGYTF
TGTGCCAGCAGTGAAAAAGGTGCACGATCTCCCTATGGCTACACCTTC
>TRBJ2-4|.|TRBV5-1|.
CASSLDWSDKNIQYF
TGCGCCAGCAGCTTGGACTGGTCAGACAAAAACATTCAGTACTTC
>TRBJ1-2|.|TRBV18|.
CASSPQVEDYTF
TGTGCCAGCTCACCACAGGTTGAAGACTACACCTTC
>TRBJ2-3|TRBD1|TRBV7-3|.
CASSDMRTGPFTDTQYF
TGTGCCAGCAGCGATATGCGGACAGGGCCCTTCACAGATACGCAGTATTTT
>TRBJ1-2|.|TRBV2|.
CASSMDGAYGYTF
TGTGCCAGCAGTATGGACGGGGCCTATGGCTACACCTTC
>TRBJ2-3|TRBD1|TRBV2|.
CASRGDRVSRGYTDTQYF
TGTGCCAGCAGAGGGGACAGGGTGTCGCGGGGTTACACAGATACGCAGTATTTT
>TRBJ2-7|TRBD2|TRBV27|few
CASRFGGGNEQYF
TGTGCCAGCAGATTCGGGGGAGGGAACGAGCAGTACTTC
>TRBJ2-2|TRBD1|TRBV9|.
CASIYGTGLTGELFF
TGTGCCAGCATTTACGGGACAGGGTTAACCGGGGAGCTGTTTTTT
>TRBJ2-1|.|TRBV5-1|.
CASSLPRLSPYNEQFF
TGCGCCAGCAGCTTGCCCAGACTGAGCCCTTACAATGAGCAGTTCTTC
>TRBJ1-2|.|TRBV30|.
CAWNGYTF
TGTGCCTGGAATGGCTACACCTTC
>TRBJ2-1|TRBD2|TRBV27|.
CASTPGTSGNNEQFF
TGTGCCAGCACCCCCGGGACTAGCGGAAACAATGAGCAGTTCTTC
>TRBJ1-5|.|TRBV4-2|.
CASSQVILIGGHLNQPQHF
TGTGCCAGCAGCCAAGTCATCTTAATAGGGGGACACCTTAATCAGCCCCAGCATTTT
>TRBJ2-1|.|TRBV6-5|.
CAGNEQFF
TGTGCCGGCAATGAGCAGTTCTTC
>TRBJ2-1|.|TRBV2|.
CASRLGNRPHYNEQFF
TGTGCCAGCCGTCTGGGAAACCGTCCCCATTACAATGAGCAGTTCTTC
>TRBJ2-5|.|TRBV5-6|.
CASSLGQMETQYF
TGTGCCAGCAGCTTGGGGCAGATGGAGACCCAGTACTTC
>TRBJ2-3|.|TRBV11-2|once
CASSLDSRDTQYF
TGTGCCAGCAGCTTAGATTCCAGGGACACGCAGTATTTT
>TRBJ1-1|.|TRBV5-1|.
CASRPFGGYTEAFF
TGCGCCAGCAGACCCTTCGGGGGGTACACTGAAGCTTTCTTT
>TRBJ2-1|TRBD2|TRBV5-1|.
CASNNDGGGLYNEQFF
TGCGCCAGCAATAACGACGGGGGAGGGTTGTACAATGAGCAGTTCTTC
>TRBJ1-1|TRBD1|TRBV30|.
CARGPRGLGTEAFF
TGTGCCCGTGGGCCGAGGGGGCTGGGCACTGAAGCTTTCTTT
>TRBJ1-2|.|TRBV9|.
CASSVGSGRGALSIYGYTF
TGTGCCAGCAGCGTAGGTTCGGGTAGGGGGGCTTTGTCAATCTATGGCTACACCTTC
>TRBJ1-1|.|TRBV7-9|.
CASSLVGGQTVSFF
TGTGCCAGCAGCTTAGTCGGGGGGCAAACAGTTTCTTTCTTT
>TRBJ1-1|.|TRBV29-1|few
CSGSRSTEAFF
TGCAGCGGCTCAAGGAGCACTGAAGCTTTCTTT
>TRBJ1-2|.|TRBV7-3|.
CASSLTPGLEGYTF
TGTGCCAGCAGCTTAACCCCAGGGCTTGAGGGCTACACCTTC